This passage covers 15 T cell receptor beta chains from one sample sequenced in a study of CD8 T cells in Susac syndrome. Reverse transcription of roughly 0.45 to 1 ug RNA was carried out with random hexamers. TCRdb analysed the immunoSEQ multiplex PCR reads with MiXCR anew, one entry per CDR3 protein. This table holds 67,000 or so distinct CDR3 sequences, 93% found once. The sample consisted of CD4+ T cells from PBMCs. These receptors were taken from a human donor with Susac syndrome.

The V gene is TRBV5-1, the J gene TRBJ2-5; 8 nucleotides line up with TRBD2. Trimming cost V 6 bases and J 3 bases; bases outside gene matches: 7. CDR3 length equals 14 residues. Germline CDR1 reads SGHRS; CDR2 reads YFSETQ. The CDR3 region is CASTIGGGEETQYF. In nucleotides, the CDR3 is TGCGCCAGCACAATCGGGGGGGGCGAAGAGACCCAGTACTTC.

This chain connects TRBV28 to TRBJ2-7; 7 bases map to TRBD1. The CDR3 runs to 15 residues. The V segment lost 3 bases and the J segment 2 bases; nucleotides outside the gene matches: 7. Germline CDR1 MDHEN, CDR2 SYDVKM. CDR3: CASSFQGVLPYEQYF. For the CDR3, the DNA is TGTGCCAGCAGTTTCCAGGGGGTGCTTCCCTACGAGCAGTACTTC.

The chain is built from TRBV5-1 and TRBJ2-5, with D perhaps TRBD1 (6 bases). V was shortened by 4 bases and J by 4 bases, with 14 bases between the two germline ends. The CDR3 is made up of 14 amino acids. Germline V gene sequence: CDR1 SGHRS, CDR2 YFSETQ. CDR3 in amino acids: CASSLTGRAETQYF. The CDR3 nucleotides are TGCGCCAGCAGCCTGACAGGACGGGCAGAGACCCAGTACTTC.

The chain is built from TRBV12-3 or TRBV12-4 and TRBJ1-1, with D unresolved. V was pared by 1 base and J by 4 bases, with 7 bases between. The CDR3 loop spans 13 amino acids. The CDR3 is CASSLEGVTEAFF. CDR3 bases: TGTGCCAGCAGTTTAGAAGGAGTCACTGAAGCTTTCTTT.

V is TRBV7-2 and J is TRBJ1-6, with a tentative D call TRBD1 (6 bases). In germline, CDR1 is SGHTA, CDR2 FQGNSA. Trimming took off 6 bases at V and 11 bases at J, with 14 bases between the two ends. The CDR3 has 13 amino acids. The CDR3, as DNA: TGTGCCAGCAGACAGGGTAGCCTCCCACCCCTCCACTTT. It codes for CASRQGSLPPLHF.

The CDR3 here is CASSFDTGSLSYNEQFF. The CDR3 DNA is TGTGCCAGCAGCTTCGATACAGGGTCCCTCTCCTACAATGAGCAGTTCTTC. The rearrangement uses TRBV5-4 and TRBJ2-1; possible D gene TRBD1, 6 bases. Deletions cut 2 bases from V and 0 bases from J, with 15 bases between. CDR3 length equals 17 residues. Germline values: CDR1 SGHNT, CDR2 YYREEE (reference sequence).

The chain has TRBV2 and TRBJ2-7; 7 nucleotides align to TRBD2. V shed 6 bases, J shed 6 bases, and the junction held 8 bases outside the gene matches. The CDR3 sequence is 13 residues long. Per germline, CDR1 SNHLY and CDR2 FYNNEI. This CDR3 reads CASSRTGLTEQYF. CDR3 DNA sequence: TGTGCCAGCAGCCGAACGGGACTAACCGAGCAGTACTTC.

This clonotype was observed once. V usage is TRBV19 and J usage is TRBJ1-5; 11 bases agree with TRBD1. The V and J ends lost 4 bases and 6 bases, in that order; junction bases with no gene match: 5. This CDR3 is 15 amino acids long. Germline assignment: CDR1 LNHDA and CDR2 SQIVND (reference sequence). CDR3 nucleotide sequence: TGTGCCAGTAGTAGGGACAGGGGGATAGGTCAGCCCCAGCATTTT. Translation gives CASSRDRGIGQPQHF.

The chain couples TRBV20-1 to TRBJ2-5, with a possible D match to TRBD2 (6 bases). Trimming stripped 6 bases from V and 4 bases from J, with 15 bases between. The germline CDR1 and CDR2 sequences are DFQATT and SNEGSKA (reference sequence). The CDR3 is 13 amino acids. The CDR3 DNA reads TGCAGTGCCCCATCTACGGGGGTAGAGACCCAGTACTTC. Its protein product is CSAPSTGVETQYF.

This sequence joins TRBV6-1 and TRBJ1-4; D perhaps matches TRBD1 (6 bases). The V end was cut by 5 bases, the J end by 3 bases, with 16 bases between. Germline V gives CDR1 MNHNS, CDR2 SASEGT. The CDR3 loop spans 16 amino acids. The CDR3 region is CASSRGRGTSNEKLFF. Here the CDR3 DNA reads TGTGCCAGCAGTAGAGGCAGGGGCACTTCTAATGAAAAACTGTTTTTT.

The chain couples TRBV20-1 to TRBJ1-5, with TRBD1 matching over 7 bases. Trimming cost V 3 bases and J 5 bases; bases outside gene matches: 10. Germline CDR1 reads DFQATT; CDR2 reads SNEGSKA (reference sequence). CDR3 size: 15 residues. CDR3 coding DNA: TGCAGTGCTAGCCCGGGTGGACAGGACTATCAGCCCCAGCATTTT. It yields the protein CSASPGGQDYQPQHF.

The chain has TRBV30 and TRBJ2-7; 8 positions match TRBD1. CDR1 and CDR2 from the germline V gene are GTSNPN and SVGIG (reference sequence). CDR3 size: 18 residues. V trimming: 0 bases; J trimming: 0 bases; junction bases outside the gene matches: 13. The CDR3 reads CAWSVGLYRDRPSYEQYF. Here the CDR3 DNA reads TGTGCCTGGAGTGTAGGTCTCTACCGGGACAGGCCCTCCTACGAGCAGTACTTC. Looking up the rest from reference TRBV30 and TRBJ2-7 gives the full variable domain: SQTIHQWPATLVQPVGSPLSLECTVEGTSNPNLYWYRQAAGRGLQLLFYSVGIGQISSEVPQNLSASRPQDRQFILSSKKLLLSDSGFYLCAWSVGLYRDRPSYEQYFGPGTRLTVT.

The CDR3 spells CASSRRGRGTDGYTF. Here the CDR3 DNA reads TGTGCCAGCAGTAGACGCGGCAGGGGGACGGATGGCTACACCTTC. The rearrangement links TRBV28 to TRBJ1-2; 7 nucleotides line up with TRBD1. Germline V gene lookup returns CDR1 MDHEN and CDR2 SYDVKM. The CDR3 contains 15 residues. Trimming took 5 bases from V and 6 from J; bases not matched to a gene: 12.

CDR3 coding DNA: TGTGCCATCAGTGAAGGACAGTCGGACTATGGCTACACCTTC. This gives the protein CAISEGQSDYGYTF. V and J are TRBV10-3 and TRBJ1-2; D might be TRBD1 (6 bases). Trimming left V 3 bases short and J 3 bases short, with 11 bases between. Germline CDR1 ENHRY, CDR2 SYGVKD. CDR3 length: 14 residues.

V gene TRBV12-3 or TRBV12-4 combines with J gene TRBJ2-1; D tentatively reads TRBD1 or TRBD2 (5 bases each). The length of the CDR3 is 13 residues. The germline V and J ends were trimmed by 8 bases and 4 bases, with 12 bases remaining between them. Here the CDR3 reads CASGGRDYNEQFF. The CDR3 region has the DNA TGTGCCAGCGGGGGAAGGGATTACAATGAGCAGTTCTTC.